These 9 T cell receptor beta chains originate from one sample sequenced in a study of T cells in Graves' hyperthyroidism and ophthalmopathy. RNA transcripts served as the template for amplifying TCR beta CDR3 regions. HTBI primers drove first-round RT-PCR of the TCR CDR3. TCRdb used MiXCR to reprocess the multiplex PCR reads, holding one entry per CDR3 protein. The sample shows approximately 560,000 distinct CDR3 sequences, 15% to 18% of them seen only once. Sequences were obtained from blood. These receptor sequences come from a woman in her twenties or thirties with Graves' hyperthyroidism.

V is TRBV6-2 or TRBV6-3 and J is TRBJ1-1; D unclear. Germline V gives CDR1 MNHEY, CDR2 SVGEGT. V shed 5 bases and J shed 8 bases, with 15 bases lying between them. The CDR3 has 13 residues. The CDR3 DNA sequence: TGTGCCAGCAGTGAAGTGCACGTTTCGGAAGCTTTCTTT. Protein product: CASSEVHVSEAFF.

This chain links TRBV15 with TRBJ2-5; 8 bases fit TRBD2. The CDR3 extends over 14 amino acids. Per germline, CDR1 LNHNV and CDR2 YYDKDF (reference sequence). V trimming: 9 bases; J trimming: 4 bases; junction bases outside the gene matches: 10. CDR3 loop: CATFPGLAGETQYF. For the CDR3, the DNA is TGTGCCACATTTCCGGGGCTAGCGGGAGAGACCCAGTACTTC.

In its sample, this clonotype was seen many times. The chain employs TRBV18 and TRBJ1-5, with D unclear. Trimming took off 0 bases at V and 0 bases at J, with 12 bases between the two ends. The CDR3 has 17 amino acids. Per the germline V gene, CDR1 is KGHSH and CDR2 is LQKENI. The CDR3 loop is CASSPPPAPDSNQPQHF. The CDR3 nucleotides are TGTGCCAGCTCACCACCTCCGGCACCCGATAGCAATCAGCCCCAGCATTTT.

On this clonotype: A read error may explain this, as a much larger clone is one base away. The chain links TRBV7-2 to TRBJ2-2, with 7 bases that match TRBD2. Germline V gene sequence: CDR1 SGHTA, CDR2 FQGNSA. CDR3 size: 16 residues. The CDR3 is CASSPGTTANTGGLFF. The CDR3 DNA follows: TGTGCCAGCAGCCCTGGGACTACCGCGAACACCGGGGGGCTGTTTTTT.

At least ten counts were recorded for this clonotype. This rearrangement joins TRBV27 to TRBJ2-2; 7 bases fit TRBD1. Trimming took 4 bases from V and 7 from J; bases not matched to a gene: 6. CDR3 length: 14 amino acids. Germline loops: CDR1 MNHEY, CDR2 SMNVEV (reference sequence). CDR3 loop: CASSSTGVGGELFF. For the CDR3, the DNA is TGTGCCAGCAGTTCTACAGGGGTTGGCGGGGAGCTGTTTTTT.

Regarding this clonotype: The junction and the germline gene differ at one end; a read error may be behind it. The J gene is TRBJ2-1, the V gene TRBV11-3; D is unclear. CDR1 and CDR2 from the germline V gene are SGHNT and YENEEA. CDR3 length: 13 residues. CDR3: CASSFSPLDDQFF. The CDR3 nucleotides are TGTGCCAGCAGCTTCAGTCCCCTTGATGATCAGTTCTTC. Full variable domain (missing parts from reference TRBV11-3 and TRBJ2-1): EAGVVQSPRYKIIEKKQPVAFWCNPISGHNTLYWYLQNLGQGPELLIRYENEEAVDDSQLPKDRFSAERLKGVDSTLKIQPAELGDSAVYLCASSFSPLDDQFFGPGTRLTVL.

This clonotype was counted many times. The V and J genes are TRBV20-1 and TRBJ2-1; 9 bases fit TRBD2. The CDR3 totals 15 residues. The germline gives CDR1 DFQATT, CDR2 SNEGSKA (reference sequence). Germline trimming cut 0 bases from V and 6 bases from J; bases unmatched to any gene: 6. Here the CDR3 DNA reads TGCAGTGCTAGAGACCCCCGAGCGGGGGGCAATGAGCAGTTCTTC. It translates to CSARDPRAGGNEQFF.

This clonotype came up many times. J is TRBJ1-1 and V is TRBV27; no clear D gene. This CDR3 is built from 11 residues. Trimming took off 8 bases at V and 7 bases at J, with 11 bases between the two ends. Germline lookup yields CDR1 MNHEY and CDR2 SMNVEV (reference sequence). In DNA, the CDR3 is TGTGCCAGCGTAGACCGCCTTGAAGCTTTCTTT. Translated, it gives CASVDRLEAFF.

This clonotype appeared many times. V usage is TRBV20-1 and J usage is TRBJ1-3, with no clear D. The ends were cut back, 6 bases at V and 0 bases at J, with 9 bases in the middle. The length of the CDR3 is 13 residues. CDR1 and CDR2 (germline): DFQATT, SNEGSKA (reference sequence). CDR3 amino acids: CSAGDSSGNTIYF. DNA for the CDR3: TGCAGTGCAGGCGATTCCTCTGGAAACACCATATATTTT.